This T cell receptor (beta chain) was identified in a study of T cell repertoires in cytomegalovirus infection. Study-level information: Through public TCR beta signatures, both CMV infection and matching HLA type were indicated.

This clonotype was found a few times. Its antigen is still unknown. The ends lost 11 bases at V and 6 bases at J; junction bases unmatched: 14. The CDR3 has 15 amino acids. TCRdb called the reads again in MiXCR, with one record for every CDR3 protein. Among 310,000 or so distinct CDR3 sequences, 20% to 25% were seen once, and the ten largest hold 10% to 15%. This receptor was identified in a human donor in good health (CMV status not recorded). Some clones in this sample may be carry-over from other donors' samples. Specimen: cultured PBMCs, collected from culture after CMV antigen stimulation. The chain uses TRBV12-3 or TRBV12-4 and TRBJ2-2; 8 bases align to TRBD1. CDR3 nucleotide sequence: TGTGCCGGAATCGGGGGACAGGAGGTCCCCGGGGAGCTGTTTTTT. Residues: CAGIGGQEVPGELFF.